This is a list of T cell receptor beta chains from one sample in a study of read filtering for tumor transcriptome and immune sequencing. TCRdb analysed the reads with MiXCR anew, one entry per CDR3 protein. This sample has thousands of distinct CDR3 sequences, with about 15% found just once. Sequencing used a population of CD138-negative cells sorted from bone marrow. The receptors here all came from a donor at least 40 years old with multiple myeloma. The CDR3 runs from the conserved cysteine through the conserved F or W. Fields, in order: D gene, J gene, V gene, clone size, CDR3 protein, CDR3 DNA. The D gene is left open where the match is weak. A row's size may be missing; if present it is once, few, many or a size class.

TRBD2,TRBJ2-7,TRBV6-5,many,CASSYGGGVVDEQYF,TGTGCCAGCAGTTACGGGGGGGGGGTAGTGGACGAGCAGTACTTC
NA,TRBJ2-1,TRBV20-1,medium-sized,CSAPVGSEDEQFF,TGCAGTGCCCCGGTAGGTTCTGAAGATGAGCAGTTCTTC
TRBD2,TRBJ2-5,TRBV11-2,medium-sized,CASSLNLGGGGRYGGRETQYF,TGTGCCAGCAGCTTAAACCTCGGAGGAGGAGGACGTTACGGGGGGAGGGAGACCCAGTACTTC
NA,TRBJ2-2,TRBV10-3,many,CAISVAANTGELFF,TGTGCCATCAGTGTTGCCGCGAACACCGGGGAGCTGTTTTTT
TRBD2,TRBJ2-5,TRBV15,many,CATSSAGGLAGQETQYF,TGTGCCACCAGCAGCGCAGGGGGACTAGCGGGGCAAGAGACCCAGTACTTC
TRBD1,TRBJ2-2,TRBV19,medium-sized,CASSLRQGVLPGELFF,TGTGCCAGTAGTCTCCGACAGGGGGTTTTGCCCGGGGAGCTGTTTTTT
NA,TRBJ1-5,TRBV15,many,CATSRDLGLGQPQHF,TGTGCCACCAGCAGAGATCTCGGGTTAGGGCAGCCCCAGCATTTT
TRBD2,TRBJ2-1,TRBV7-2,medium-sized,CASSLVSGRARNEQFF,TGTGCCAGCAGCTTAGTGAGCGGGAGGGCCCGGAATGAGCAGTTCTTC
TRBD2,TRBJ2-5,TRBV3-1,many,CASSQATGGRETQYF,TGTGCCAGCAGCCAAGCGACGGGGGGGAGGGAGACCCAGTACTTC
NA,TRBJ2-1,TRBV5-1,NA,CASRLAGEQFF,TGCGCCAGCCGCCTCGCGGGTGAGCAGTTCTTC
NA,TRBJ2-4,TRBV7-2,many,CASSSAKNIQYF,TGTGCCAGCAGCTCAGCCAAAAACATTCAGTACTTC
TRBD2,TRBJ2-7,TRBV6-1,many,CASSFGTRVNEQYF,TGTGCCAGCAGTTTCGGGACTAGAGTAAACGAGCAGTACTTC
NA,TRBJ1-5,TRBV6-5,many,CASSTTGSNQPQHF,TGTGCCAGCAGTACCACAGGGAGCAATCAGCCCCAGCATTTT
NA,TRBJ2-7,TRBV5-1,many,CASSVGTGYEQYF,TGCGCCAGCAGCGTTGGAACGGGCTACGAGCAGTACTTC
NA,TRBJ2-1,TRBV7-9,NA,CACSLVTTREWNEQFF,TGTGCCTGCAGCTTAGTTACGACAAGGGAGTGGAATGAACAGTTCTTC
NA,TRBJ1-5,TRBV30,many,CAWNRLDQPQHF,TGTGCCTGGAACAGGCTAGATCAGCCCCAGCATTTT
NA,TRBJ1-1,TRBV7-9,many,CASGRDTEAFF,TGTGCCAGCGGCCGGGACACTGAAGCTTTCTTT
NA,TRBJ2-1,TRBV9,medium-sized,CASSVGTFNNEQFF,TGTGCCAGCAGCGTAGGGACCTTCAACAATGAGCAGTTCTTC
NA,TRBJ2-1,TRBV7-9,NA,CASSLWGSYNEQLF,TGTGCCAGCAGCTTATGGGGGAGTTACAATGAGCAGTTATTC
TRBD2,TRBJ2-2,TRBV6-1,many,CASSELAGNTGELFF,TGTGCCAGCAGTGAGCTAGCGGGTAACACCGGGGAGCTGTTTTTT
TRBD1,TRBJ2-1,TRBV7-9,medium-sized,CASSGRDRSYNEQFF,TGTGCCAGCAGCGGCCGGGACAGGTCCTACAATGAGCAGTTCTTC
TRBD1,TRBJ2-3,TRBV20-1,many,CSASPANRGWTDTQYF,TGCAGTGCTAGCCCTGCGAACAGGGGTTGGACAGATACGCAGTATTTT
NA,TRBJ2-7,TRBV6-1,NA,CASRGGTEIYEQYF,TGTGCCAGCAGAGGGGGGACAGAGATATACGAGCAGTACTTC
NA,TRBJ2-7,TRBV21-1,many,CASSSGPPKLYEQYF,TGTGCCAGCAGCAGCGGCCCTCCGAAGCTCTACGAGCAGTACTTC
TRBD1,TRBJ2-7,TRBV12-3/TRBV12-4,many,CASRAGQGDEQYF,TGTGCCAGCAGGGCTGGACAGGGGGACGAGCAGTACTTC
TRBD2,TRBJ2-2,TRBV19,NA,CASKERGGNTGELFF,TGTGCCAGTAAGGAGCGGGGGGGCAACACCGGGGAGCTGTTTTTT
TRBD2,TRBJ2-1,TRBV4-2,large,CASSLSGGNNEQFF,TGCGCCAGCAGCCTTAGCGGGGGCAACAATGAGCAGTTCTTC
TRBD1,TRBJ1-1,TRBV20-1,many,CSAWGQGVAEAFF,TGCAGTGCTTGGGGACAGGGAGTTGCTGAAGCTTTCTTT
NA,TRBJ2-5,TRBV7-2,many,CASSFEQGTGEAQYF,TGTGCCAGCAGCTTTGAACAGGGGACGGGGGAGGCCCAGTACTTC
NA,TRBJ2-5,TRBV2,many,CASSGAGQQETQYF,TGTGCCAGCAGTGGCGCGGGGCAGCAAGAGACCCAGTACTTC
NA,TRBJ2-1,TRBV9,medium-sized,CASSVGRREIHNEQFF,TGTGCCAGCAGCGTAGGTCGAAGGGAAATCCACAATGAGCAGTTCTTC
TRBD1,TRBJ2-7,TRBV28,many,CASSLWGQAYEQYF,TGTGCCAGCAGTTTATGGGGACAGGCCTACGAGCAGTACTTC
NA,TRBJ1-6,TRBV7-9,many,CASSPAIGNSPLHF,TGTGCCAGCAGCCCCGCGATAGGGAATTCACCCCTCCACTTT
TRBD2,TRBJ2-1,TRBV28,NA,CASIALAGSEQSF,TGTGCCAGCATTGCCCTAGCGGGGAGTGAACAGTCCTTC
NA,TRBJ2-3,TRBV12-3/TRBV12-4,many,CASSLSGEADTQYF,TGTGCCAGCAGTTTATCGGGAGAAGCAGATACGCAGTATTTT
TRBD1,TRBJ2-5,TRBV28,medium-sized,CASSPGTGRVAQYF,TGTGCCAGCAGCCCCGGGACAGGGAGAGTGGCCCAGTACTTC
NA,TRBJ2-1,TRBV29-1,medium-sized,CSVEGLPGGAYNEQFF,TGCAGCGTTGAAGGGCTCCCAGGTGGAGCCTACAATGAGCAGTTCTTC